These T cell receptor beta chains were read from a single sample in a study of early T cells in non-severe SARS-CoV-2 infection. Each CDR3 protein is one row after TCRdb ran MiXCR on the 5' RACE reads. The top ten clones hold under 4.5% of a sample with tens of thousands of distinct CDR3 sequences, approximately 12% of them seen once. The specimen was whole blood, collected at baseline. These receptor sequences come from an adult who was a healthcare worker with PCR-confirmed SARS-CoV-2 infection or an uninfected control (not recorded which). The CDR3 runs from the conserved cysteine through the conserved F or W. A D gene is named only where the DNA matches it firmly. Not all rows give a size; the values are once, few, many and, for expanded clones, a class.

clone size: few
V gene: TRBV30
J gene: TRBJ1-1
CDR3 length: 14
D gene: -
CDR3 protein: CAWSVFLSNTEAFF
CDR3 DNA: TGTGCCTGGAGTGTATTCCTATCGAACACTGAAGCTTTCTTT

clone size: -
V gene: TRBV3-1
J gene: TRBJ2-4
CDR3 length: 16
D gene: -
CDR3 protein: CASSQEPSYSKNIQYF
CDR3 DNA: TGTGCCAGCAGCCAAGAGCCCTCATACAGCAAAAACATTCAGTACTTC

clone size: -
V gene: TRBV18
J gene: TRBJ1-1
CDR3 length: 13
D gene: -
CDR3 protein: CASSPQRNTEAFF
CDR3 DNA: TGTGCCAGCTCACCACAGAGGAACACTGAAGCTTTCTTT

clone size: -
V gene: TRBV27
J gene: TRBJ2-2
CDR3 length: 16
D gene: TRBD1
CDR3 protein: CASSPYRGPNTGELFF
CDR3 DNA: TGTGCCAGCAGTCCGTACAGGGGACCGAACACCGGGGAGCTGTTTTTT

clone size: few
V gene: TRBV5-1
J gene: TRBJ1-3
CDR3 length: 13
D gene: -
CDR3 protein: CASTRNTGNTIYF
CDR3 DNA: TGCGCCAGCACCAGAAACACTGGAAACACCATATATTTT

clone size: -
V gene: TRBV20-1
J gene: TRBJ2-7
CDR3 length: 12
D gene: -
CDR3 protein: CSATGTSYEQYF
CDR3 DNA: TGCAGTGCCACCGGGACGTCCTACGAGCAGTACTTC

clone size: few
V gene: TRBV30
J gene: TRBJ1-1
CDR3 length: 15
D gene: TRBD1
CDR3 protein: CAWSAVDRGETEAFF
CDR3 DNA: TGTGCCTGGAGTGCAGTCGACAGGGGGGAAACTGAAGCTTTCTTT

clone size: many
V gene: TRBV15
J gene: TRBJ2-1
CDR3 length: 17
D gene: TRBD2
CDR3 protein: CATRTLAGGGPGNEQFF
CDR3 DNA: TGTGCCACCAGGACCCTAGCGGGAGGAGGCCCGGGGAATGAGCAGTTCTTC

clone size: few
V gene: TRBV5-5
J gene: TRBJ1-2
CDR3 length: 12
D gene: -
CDR3 protein: CASSLDKDGYTF
CDR3 DNA: TGTGCCAGCAGCTTGGATAAAGATGGCTACACCTTC

clone size: -
V gene: TRBV5-1
J gene: TRBJ2-1
CDR3 length: 17
D gene: TRBD2
CDR3 protein: CASSSGLAGGPYNEQFF
CDR3 DNA: TGCGCCAGCAGCTCAGGACTAGCGGGAGGGCCCTACAATGAGCAGTTCTTC

clone size: -
V gene: TRBV7-9
J gene: TRBJ2-7
CDR3 length: 14
D gene: -
CDR3 protein: CASSFYGASYEQYF
CDR3 DNA: TGTGCCAGCAGCTTCTATGGGGCCTCCTACGAGCAGTACTTC

clone size: -
V gene: TRBV6-1
J gene: TRBJ1-1
CDR3 length: 14
D gene: -
CDR3 protein: CASSEGWANTEAFF
CDR3 DNA: TGTGCCAGCAGTGAGGGCTGGGCGAACACTGAAGCTTTCTTT

clone size: many
V gene: TRBV25-1
J gene: TRBJ2-5
CDR3 length: 11
D gene: TRBD1
CDR3 protein: CASSRGETQYF
CDR3 DNA: TGTGCCAGTAGCAGGGGGGAGACCCAGTACTTC

clone size: -
V gene: TRBV11-3
J gene: TRBJ2-5
CDR3 length: 14
D gene: -
CDR3 protein: CASSSPFGKETQYF
CDR3 DNA: TGTGCCAGCAGCTCTCCTTTTGGGAAAGAGACCCAGTACTTC

clone size: many
V gene: TRBV12-3/TRBV12-4
J gene: TRBJ1-6
CDR3 length: 16
D gene: TRBD1
CDR3 protein: CASSLSGTGANSPLHF
CDR3 DNA: TGTGCCAGCAGTCTTTCCGGGACAGGGGCTAATTCACCCCTCCACTTT

clone size: -
V gene: TRBV6-5
J gene: TRBJ2-7
CDR3 length: 14
D gene: TRBD1
CDR3 protein: CASLPSGTGYEQYF
CDR3 DNA: TGTGCCAGCCTCCCTTCCGGGACAGGGTACGAGCAGTACTTC

clone size: -
V gene: TRBV27
J gene: TRBJ2-7
CDR3 length: 15
D gene: TRBD2
CDR3 protein: CASRLKTGGSYEQYF
CDR3 DNA: TGTGCCAGCAGACTTAAGACGGGAGGTTCCTACGAGCAGTACTTC

clone size: few
V gene: TRBV25-1
J gene: TRBJ1-6
CDR3 length: 13
D gene: TRBD1
CDR3 protein: CASIGQGNSPLHF
CDR3 DNA: TGTGCCAGCATTGGACAGGGAAATTCACCCCTCCACTTT

clone size: many
V gene: TRBV28
J gene: TRBJ1-5
CDR3 length: 15
D gene: -
CDR3 protein: CASSFPAGSNQPQHF
CDR3 DNA: TGTGCCAGCAGTTTTCCGGCAGGGAGCAATCAGCCCCAGCATTTT

clone size: many
V gene: TRBV10-3
J gene: TRBJ2-7
CDR3 length: 16
D gene: TRBD2
CDR3 protein: CAISDWGGLAGYEQYF
CDR3 DNA: TGTGCCATCAGTGACTGGGGGGGACTAGCGGGTTACGAGCAGTACTTC